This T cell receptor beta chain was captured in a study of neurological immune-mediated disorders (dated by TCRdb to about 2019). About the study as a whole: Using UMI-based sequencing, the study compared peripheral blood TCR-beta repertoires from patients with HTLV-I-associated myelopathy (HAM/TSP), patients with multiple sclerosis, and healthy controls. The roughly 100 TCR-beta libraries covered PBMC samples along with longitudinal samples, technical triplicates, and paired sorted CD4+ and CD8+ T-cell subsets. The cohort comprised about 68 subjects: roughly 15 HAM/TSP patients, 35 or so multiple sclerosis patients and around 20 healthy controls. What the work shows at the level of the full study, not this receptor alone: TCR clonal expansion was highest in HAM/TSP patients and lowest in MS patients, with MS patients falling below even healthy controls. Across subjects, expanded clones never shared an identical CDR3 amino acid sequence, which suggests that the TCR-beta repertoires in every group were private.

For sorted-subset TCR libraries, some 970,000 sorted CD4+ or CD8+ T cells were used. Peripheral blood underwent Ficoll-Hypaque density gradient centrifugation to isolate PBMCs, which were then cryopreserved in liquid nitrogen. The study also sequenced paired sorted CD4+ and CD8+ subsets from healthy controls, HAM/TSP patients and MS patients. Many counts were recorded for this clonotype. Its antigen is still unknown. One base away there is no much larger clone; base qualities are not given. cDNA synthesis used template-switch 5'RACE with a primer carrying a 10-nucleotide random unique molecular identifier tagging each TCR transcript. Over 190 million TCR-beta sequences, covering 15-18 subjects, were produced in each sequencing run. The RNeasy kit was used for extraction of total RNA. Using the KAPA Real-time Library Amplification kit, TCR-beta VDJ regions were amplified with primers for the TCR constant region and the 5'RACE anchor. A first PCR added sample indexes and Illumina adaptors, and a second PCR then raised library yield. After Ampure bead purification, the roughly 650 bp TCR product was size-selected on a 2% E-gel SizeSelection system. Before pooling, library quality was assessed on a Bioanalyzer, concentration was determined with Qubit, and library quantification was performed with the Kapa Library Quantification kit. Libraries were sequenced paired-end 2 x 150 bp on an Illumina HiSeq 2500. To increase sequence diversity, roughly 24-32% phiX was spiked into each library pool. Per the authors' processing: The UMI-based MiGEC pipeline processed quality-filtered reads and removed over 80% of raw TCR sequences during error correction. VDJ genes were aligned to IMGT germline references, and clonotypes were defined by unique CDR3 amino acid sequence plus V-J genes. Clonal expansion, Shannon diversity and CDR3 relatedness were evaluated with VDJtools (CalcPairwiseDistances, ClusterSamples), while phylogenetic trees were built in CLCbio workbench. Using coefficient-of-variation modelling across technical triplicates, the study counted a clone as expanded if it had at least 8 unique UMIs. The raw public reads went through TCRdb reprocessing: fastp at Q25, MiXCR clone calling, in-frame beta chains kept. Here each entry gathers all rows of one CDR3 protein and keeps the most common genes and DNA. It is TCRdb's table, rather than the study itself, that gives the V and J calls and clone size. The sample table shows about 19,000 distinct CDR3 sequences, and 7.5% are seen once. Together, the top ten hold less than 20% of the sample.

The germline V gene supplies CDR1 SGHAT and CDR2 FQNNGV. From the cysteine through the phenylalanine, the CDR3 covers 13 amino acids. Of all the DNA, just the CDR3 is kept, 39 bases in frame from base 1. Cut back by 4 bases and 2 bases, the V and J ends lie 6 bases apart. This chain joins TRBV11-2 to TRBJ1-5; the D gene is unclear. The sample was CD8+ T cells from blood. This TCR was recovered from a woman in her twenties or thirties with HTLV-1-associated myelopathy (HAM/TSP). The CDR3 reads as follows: CASSSWGNQPQHF. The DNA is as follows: TGTGCCAGCAGCTCCTGGGGCAATCAGCCCCAGCATTTT.